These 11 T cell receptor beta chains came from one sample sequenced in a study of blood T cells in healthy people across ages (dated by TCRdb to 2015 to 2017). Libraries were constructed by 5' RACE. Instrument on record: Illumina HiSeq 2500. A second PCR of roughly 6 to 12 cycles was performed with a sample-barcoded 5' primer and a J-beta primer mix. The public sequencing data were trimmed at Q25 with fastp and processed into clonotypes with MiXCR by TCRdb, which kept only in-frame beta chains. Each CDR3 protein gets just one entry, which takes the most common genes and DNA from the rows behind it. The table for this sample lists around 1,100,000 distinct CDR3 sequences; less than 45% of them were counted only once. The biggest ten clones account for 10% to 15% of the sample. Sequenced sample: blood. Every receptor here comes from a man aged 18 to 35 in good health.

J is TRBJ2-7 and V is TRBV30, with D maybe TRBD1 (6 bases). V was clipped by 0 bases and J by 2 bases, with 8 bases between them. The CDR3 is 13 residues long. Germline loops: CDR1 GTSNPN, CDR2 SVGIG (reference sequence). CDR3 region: CAWSVGDTYEQYF. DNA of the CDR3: TGTGCCTGGAGTGTGGGGGACACCTACGAGCAGTACTTC.

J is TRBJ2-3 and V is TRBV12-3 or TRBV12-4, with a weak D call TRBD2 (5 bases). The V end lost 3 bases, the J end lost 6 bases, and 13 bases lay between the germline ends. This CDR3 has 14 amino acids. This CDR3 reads CASSFRRGPDTQYF. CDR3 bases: TGTGCCAGCAGTTTCCGCCGGGGTCCCGATACGCAGTATTTT.

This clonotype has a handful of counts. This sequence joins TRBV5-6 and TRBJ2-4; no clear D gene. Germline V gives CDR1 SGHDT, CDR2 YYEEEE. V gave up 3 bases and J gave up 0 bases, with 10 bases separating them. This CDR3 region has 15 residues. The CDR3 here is CASSSTVLAKNIQYF. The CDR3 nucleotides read TGTGCCAGCAGCTCTACAGTGCTAGCCAAAAACATTCAGTACTTC.

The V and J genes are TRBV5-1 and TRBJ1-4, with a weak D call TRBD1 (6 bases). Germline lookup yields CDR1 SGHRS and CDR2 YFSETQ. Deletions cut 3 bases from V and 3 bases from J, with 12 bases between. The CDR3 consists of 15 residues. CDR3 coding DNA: TGCGCCAGCAGCTCCGCGGGGGCGGCTAATGAAAAACTGTTTTTT. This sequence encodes CASSSAGAANEKLFF.

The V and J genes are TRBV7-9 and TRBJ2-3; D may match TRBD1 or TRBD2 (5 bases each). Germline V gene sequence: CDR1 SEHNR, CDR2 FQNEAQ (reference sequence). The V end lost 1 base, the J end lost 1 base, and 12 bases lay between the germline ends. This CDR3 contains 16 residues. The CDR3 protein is CASSLVTGTGTDTQYF. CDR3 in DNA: TGTGCCAGCAGCTTAGTCACGGGGACGGGCACAGATACGCAGTATTTT.

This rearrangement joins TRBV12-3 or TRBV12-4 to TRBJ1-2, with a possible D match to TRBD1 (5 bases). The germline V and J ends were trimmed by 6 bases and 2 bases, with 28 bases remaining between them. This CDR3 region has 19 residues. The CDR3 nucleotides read TGTGCCAGCAGCCCCGAGCCGGGACGTCGGAGGGGAAAAAACTATGGCTACACCTTC. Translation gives CASSPEPGRRRGKNYGYTF.

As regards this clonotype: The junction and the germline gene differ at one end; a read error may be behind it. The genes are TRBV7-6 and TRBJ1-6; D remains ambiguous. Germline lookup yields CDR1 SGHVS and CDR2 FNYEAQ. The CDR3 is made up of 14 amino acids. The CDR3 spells CASSLARINSLLHF. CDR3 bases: TGTGCCAGCAGCTTAGCCCGGATAAATTCACTCCTCCACTTT. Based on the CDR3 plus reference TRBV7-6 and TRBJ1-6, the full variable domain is GAGVSQSPRYKVTKRGQDVALRCDPISGHVSLYWYRQALGQGPEFLTYFNYEAQQDKSGLPNDRFSAERPEGSISTLTIQRTEQRDSAMYRCASSLARINSLLHFGNGTRLTVT.

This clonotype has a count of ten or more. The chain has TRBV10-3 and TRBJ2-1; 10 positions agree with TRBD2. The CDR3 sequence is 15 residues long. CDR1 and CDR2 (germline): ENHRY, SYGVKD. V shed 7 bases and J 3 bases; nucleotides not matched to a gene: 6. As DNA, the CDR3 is TGTGCCATCACTCAATCTAGCGGGGGCTACAATGAGCAGTTCTTC. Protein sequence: CAITQSSGGYNEQFF.

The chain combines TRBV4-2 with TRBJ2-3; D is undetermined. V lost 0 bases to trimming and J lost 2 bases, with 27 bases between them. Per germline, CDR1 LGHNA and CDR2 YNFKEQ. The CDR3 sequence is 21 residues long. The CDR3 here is CASSQDPSSQPPTLYTDTQYF. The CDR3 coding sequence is TGTGCCAGCAGCCAAGATCCGAGTTCGCAGCCACCGACGCTATACACAGATACGCAGTATTTT.

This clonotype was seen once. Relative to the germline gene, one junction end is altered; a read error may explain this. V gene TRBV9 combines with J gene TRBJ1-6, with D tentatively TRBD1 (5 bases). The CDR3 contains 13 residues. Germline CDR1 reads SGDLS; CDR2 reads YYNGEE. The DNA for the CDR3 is TGTGTCAGCAGCTATAAGGGGAATTCACCCCTCCACTTT. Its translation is CVSSYKGNSPLHF. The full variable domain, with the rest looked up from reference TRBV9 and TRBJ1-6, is DSGVTQTPKHLITATGQRVTLRCSPRSGDLSVYWYQQSLDQGLQFLIQYYNGEERAKGNILERFSAQQFPDLHSELNLSSLELGDSALYFCVSSYKGNSPLHFGNGTRLTVT.

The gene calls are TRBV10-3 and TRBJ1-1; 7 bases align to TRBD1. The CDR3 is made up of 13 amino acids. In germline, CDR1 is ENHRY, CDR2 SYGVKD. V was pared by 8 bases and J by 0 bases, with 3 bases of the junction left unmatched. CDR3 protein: CAIQGQMNTEAFF. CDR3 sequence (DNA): TGTGCCATCCAGGGACAGATGAACACTGAAGCTTTCTTT.